The clone carrying this TCR beta chain was detected a few times. What it binds is unknown. The data were taken from a study of response to subunit inactivated influenza vaccine. General study points: Each seasonal influenza vaccination, the authors suggested, recruits few new T cells.

CDR3 size: 17 residues. CDR1 is MNHEY and CDR2 is SVGAGI in the germline V gene. V lost 0 bases to trimming and J lost 1 base, with 15 bases between them. One entry per CDR3 protein, called by TCRdb with MiXCR from the RT-PCR reads. The table includes more than 500,000 distinct CDR3 sequences, 10% to 12% detected once. Another study also made use of these data, one on T cells expressing NK-cell markers. That study adds: A 5'RACE template switching approach incorporating UMIs was used to make TCR beta cDNA. Sorting was limited to alpha-beta TCR-expressing T cells with an anti-gamma-delta TCR antibody in several experiments. In 6 or 7 donors, dominant NKG2C+ clonotypes were roughly 1.0-8% of CD8+ T cells.

The material was PBMCs from blood, obtained on the day of vaccination. The rearrangement uses TRBV6-5 and TRBJ1-1, with a possible D match to TRBD1 (5 bases). The sequence was obtained from a man aged 45-65 years who received an inactivated influenza vaccine. The CDR3 here is CASSYSSVGAPNTEAFF. The CDR3 DNA reads as TGTGCCAGCAGTTACTCGTCGGTAGGGGCCCCGAACACTGAAGCTTTCTTT.